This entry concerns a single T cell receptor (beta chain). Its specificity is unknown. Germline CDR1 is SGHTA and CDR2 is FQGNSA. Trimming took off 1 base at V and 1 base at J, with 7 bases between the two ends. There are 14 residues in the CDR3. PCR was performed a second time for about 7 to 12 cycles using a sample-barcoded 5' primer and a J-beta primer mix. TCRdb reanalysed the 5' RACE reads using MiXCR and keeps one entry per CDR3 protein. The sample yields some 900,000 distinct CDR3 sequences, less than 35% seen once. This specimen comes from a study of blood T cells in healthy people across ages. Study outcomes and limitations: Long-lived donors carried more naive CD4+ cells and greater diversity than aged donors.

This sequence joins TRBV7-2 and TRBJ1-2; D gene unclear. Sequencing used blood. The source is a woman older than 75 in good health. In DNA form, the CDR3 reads TGTGCCAGCAGCTTAGATTTCAATAACTATGGCTACACCTTC. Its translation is CASSLDFNNYGYTF.